This TCR beta chain was sequenced during a study of blood T cell repertoires in COVID-19. The V end was cut by 3 bases, the J end by 2 bases, with 11 bases between. This CDR3 spans 14 amino acids. The germline gives CDR1 SGHNT, CDR2 YYREEE (reference sequence). In terms of age and location, participants ranged from roughly 18 to 90 years and lived in about 25 US areas. The study assigned cohorts using participant-reported clinical history. Per the original methods: Estimation of nucleated cell counts was performed using reference gene primer amplification. This table comes from immunoSEQ multiplex PCR, and its TCRdb copy is limited to in-frame clones, with some not included. For V, J and clone size, that table is used; D and trimming come from the DNA. The sample contains 130,000 to 150,000 clones, over 70% of which appear only once.

The sequenced sample was PBMCs or T cells enriched from blood (not recorded which). The receptor was derived from a man between 60 and 75 years old who had recovered from COVID-19. This rearrangement joins TRBV5-4 to TRBJ1-1; D is unclear. DNA for the CDR3: TGTGCCAGCAGCTCGAAGACAATCAACACTGAAGCTTTCTTT. Amino acid sequence: CASSSKTINTEAFF.